This T cell receptor (beta chain) is from a study of blood T cell repertoires in COVID-19. In the authors' workflow: Amplification with reference gene primers provided the estimates of nucleated cell counts. Libraries were prepared by immunoSEQ multiplex PCR; TCRdb keeps only in-frame clonotypes and omits some of them. V and J calls and clone size are given by that table; D and trimming were obtained from the DNA. The table records 44,000 or so clones, approximately 71% of them present only once. This CDR3 has 15 amino acids. V gave up 2 bases and J gave up 4 bases, with 14 bases separating them. The germline V gene has CDR1 SGHTA and CDR2 FQGTGA.

Sequencing was carried out using peripheral blood. This chain joins TRBV7-3 and TRBJ1-1; D possibly corresponds to TRBD1 (6 bases). The TCR was taken from an elderly man with acute or convalescent COVID-19. CDR3 region: CASSLGGQRGTEAFF. The CDR3 nucleotides read TGTGCCAGCAGCTTAGGGGGGCAGCGGGGCACTGAAGCTTTCTTT.